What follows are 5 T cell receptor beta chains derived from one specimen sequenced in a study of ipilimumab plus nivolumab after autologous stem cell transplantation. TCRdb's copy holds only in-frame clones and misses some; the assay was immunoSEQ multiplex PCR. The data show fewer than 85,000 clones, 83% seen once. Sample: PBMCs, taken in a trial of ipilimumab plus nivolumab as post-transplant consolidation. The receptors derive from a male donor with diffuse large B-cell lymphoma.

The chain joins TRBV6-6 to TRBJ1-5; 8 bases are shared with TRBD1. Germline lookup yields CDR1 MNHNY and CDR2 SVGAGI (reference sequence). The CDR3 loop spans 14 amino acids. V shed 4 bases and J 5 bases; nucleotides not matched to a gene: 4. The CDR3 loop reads CASSFRGLDQPQHF. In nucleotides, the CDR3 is TGTGCCAGCAGTTTCAGGGGGCTCGATCAGCCCCAGCATTTT.

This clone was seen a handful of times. In DNA, the CDR3 is TGCGCCAGCAGCCAGGGCACAGGGTCTCGGGAGCAGTACTTC. Protein sequence: CASSQGTGSREQYF. The V call is TRBV4-3, the J call TRBJ2-7, with TRBD1 as a possible D gene (6 bases). Trimming left V 3 bases short and J 7 bases short, with 16 bases between. CDR3 length: 14 amino acids. The germline V gene has CDR1 LGHNA and CDR2 YSLEER.

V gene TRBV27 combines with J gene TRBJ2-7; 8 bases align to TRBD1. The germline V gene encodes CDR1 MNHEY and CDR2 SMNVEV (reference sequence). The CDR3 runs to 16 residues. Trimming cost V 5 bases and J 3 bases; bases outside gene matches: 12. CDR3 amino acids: CASSTNGQGVGYEQYF. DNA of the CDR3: TGTGCCAGCAGTACCAATGGACAGGGAGTAGGCTACGAGCAGTACTTC.

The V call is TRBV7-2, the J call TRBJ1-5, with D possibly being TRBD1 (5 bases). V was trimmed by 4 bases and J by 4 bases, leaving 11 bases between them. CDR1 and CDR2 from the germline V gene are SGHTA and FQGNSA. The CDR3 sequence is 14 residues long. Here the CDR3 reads CASSSGLFNQPQHF. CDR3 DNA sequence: TGTGCCAGCAGCTCGGGACTATTTAATCAGCCCCAGCATTTT.

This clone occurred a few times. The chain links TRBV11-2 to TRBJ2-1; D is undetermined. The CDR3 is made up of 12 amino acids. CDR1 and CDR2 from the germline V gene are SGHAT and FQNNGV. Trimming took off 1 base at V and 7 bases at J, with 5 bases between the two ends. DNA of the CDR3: TGTGCCAGCAGCTTAGTAGTAAATGAGCAGTTCTTC. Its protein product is CASSLVVNEQFF.